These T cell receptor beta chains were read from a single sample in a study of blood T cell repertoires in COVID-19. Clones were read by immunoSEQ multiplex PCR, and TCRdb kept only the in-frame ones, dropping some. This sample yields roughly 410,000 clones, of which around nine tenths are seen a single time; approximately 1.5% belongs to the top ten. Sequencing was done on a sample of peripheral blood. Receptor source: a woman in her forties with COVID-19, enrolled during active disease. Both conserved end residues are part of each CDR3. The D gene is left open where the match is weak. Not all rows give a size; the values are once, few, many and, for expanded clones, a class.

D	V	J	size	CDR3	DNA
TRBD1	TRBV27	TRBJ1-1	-	CASSPRQGSEAFF	TGTGCCAGCAGTCCCAGACAGGGATCCGAAGCTTTCTTT
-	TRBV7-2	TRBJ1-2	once	CASSRGGIYGYTF	TGTGCCAGCAGCCGGGGGGGGATCTATGGCTACACCTTC
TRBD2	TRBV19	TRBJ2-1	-	CASSIGGLAGPYNEQFF	TGTGCCAGTAGTATAGGTGGACTAGCGGGGCCCTACAATGAGCAGTTCTTC
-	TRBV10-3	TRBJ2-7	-	CAISGQAAKGEQYF	TGTGCCATCAGTGGACAGGCCGCTAAGGGCGAGCAGTACTTC
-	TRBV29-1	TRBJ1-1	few	CSVSPTGFGTEAFF	TGCAGCGTTAGTCCCACCGGGTTTGGGACTGAAGCTTTCTTT
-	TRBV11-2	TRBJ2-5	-	CASIVGLGLDETQYF	TGTGCCAGCATCGTAGGGCTAGGACTCGACGAGACCCAGTACTTC
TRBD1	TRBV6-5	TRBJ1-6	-	CASRDRVGHNSPLHF	TGTGCCAGCAGAGACAGGGTTGGGCATAATTCACCCCTCCACTTT
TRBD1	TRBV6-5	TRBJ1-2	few	CASSSRGTGDGYTF	TGTGCCAGCAGCTCCCGGGGGACAGGGGATGGCTACACCTTC
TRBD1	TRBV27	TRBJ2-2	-	CASSLLPGGFGELFF	TGTGCCAGCAGTTTATTGCCAGGGGGCTTCGGGGAGCTGTTTTTT
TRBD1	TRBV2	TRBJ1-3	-	CASSRSQGISGNTIYF	TGTGCCAGCAGTCGTTCACAGGGGATCTCTGGAAACACCATATATTTT
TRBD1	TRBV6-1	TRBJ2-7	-	CASSEAGGTGLYEQYF	TGTGCCAGCAGTGAAGCGGGCGGGACAGGCCTCTACGAGCAGTACTTC
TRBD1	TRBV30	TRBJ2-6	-	CAWSYTTGSGANVLTF	TGTGCCTGGAGTTACACGACAGGGTCTGGGGCCAACGTCCTGACTTTC
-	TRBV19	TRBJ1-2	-	CASSIGRVGNYGYTF	TGTGCCAGTAGTATTGGCAGGGTAGGGAACTATGGCTACACCTTC
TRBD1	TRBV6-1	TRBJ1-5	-	CASSVRTGSNSQPQHF	TGTGCCAGCAGTGTCCGGACAGGGAGTAATAGTCAGCCCCAGCATTTT
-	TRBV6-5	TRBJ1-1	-	CASSWTATVGAFF	TGTGCCAGCAGTTGGACAGCGACGGTGGGGGCTTTCTTT
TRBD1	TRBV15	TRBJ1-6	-	CATSRDPTGDSPLHF	TGTGCCACCAGCAGAGACCCGACAGGGGACTCACCCCTCCACTTT
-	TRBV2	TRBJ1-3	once	CASSAENSGGSIYF	TGTGCCAGCAGTGCGGAAAACTCTGGGGGGTCCATATATTTT
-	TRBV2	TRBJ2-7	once	CASSETPQQAYEQYF	TGTGCCAGCAGTGAGACCCCCCAACAGGCCTACGAGCAGTACTTC
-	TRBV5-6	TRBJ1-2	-	CASSHGLWGDYGYTF	TGTGCCAGCAGCCATGGACTGTGGGGGGACTATGGCTACACCTTC
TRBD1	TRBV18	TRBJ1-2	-	CASSRDSGYTF	TGTGCCAGCTCCCGGGACAGTGGCTACACCTTC
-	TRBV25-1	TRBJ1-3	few	CASSDVFDTIYF	TGTGCCAGCAGTGACGTTTTCGACACCATATATTTT
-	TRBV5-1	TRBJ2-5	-	CASSLAGDQETQYF	TGCGCCAGCAGCTTGGCGGGGGACCAAGAGACCCAGTACTTC